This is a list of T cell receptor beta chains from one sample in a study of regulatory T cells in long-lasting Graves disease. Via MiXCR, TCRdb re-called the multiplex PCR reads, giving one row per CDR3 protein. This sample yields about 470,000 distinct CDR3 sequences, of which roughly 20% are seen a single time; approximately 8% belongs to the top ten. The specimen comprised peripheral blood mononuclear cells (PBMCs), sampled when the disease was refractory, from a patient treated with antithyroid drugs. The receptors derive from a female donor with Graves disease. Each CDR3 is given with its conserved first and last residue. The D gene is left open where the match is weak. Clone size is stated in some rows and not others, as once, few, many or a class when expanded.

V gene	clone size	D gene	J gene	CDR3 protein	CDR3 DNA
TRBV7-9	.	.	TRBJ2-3	CASSSSVRGTDTQYF	TGTGCCAGCAGCTCCTCCGTGAGAGGCACAGATACGCAGTATTTT
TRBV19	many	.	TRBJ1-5	CASSTQEGLQPQHF	TGTGCCAGTAGTACGCAGGAGGGGCTCCAGCCCCAGCATTTT
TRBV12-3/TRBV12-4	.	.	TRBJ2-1	CASIPSAQDNEQFF	TGTGCCAGCATTCCTTCGGCGCAAGACAATGAGCAGTTCTTC
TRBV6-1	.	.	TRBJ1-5	CASGFGGQPQHF	TGTGCCAGCGGCTTCGGAGGGCAGCCCCAGCATTTT
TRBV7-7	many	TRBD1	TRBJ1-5	CASSRDRDNQPQHF	TGTGCTAGCAGCCGTGACAGGGACAATCAGCCCCAGCATTTT
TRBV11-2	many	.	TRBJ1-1	CASSNNRANTEAFF	TGTGCCAGCAGTAATAACCGGGCGAACACTGAAGCTTTCTTT
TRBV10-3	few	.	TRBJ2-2	CATSSGVNTGELFF	TGTGCCACCTCAAGCGGAGTGAACACCGGGGAGCTGTTTTTT
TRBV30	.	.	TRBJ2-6	CAWERSGANVLTF	TGTGCCTGGGAGCGGTCTGGGGCCAACGTCCTGACTTTC
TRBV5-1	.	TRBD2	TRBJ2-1	CASSLGLAGPKNEQFF	TGCGCCAGCAGCTTGGGACTAGCGGGTCCTAAGAATGAGCAGTTCTTC
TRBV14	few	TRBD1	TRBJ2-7	CASSQFKRTGILWYEQYF	TGTGCCAGCAGCCAATTTAAACGGACAGGAATCTTGTGGTACGAGCAGTACTTC
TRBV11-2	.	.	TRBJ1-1	CASSPREGWGTEAFF	TGTGCCAGCAGCCCCCGGGAGGGATGGGGGACTGAAGCTTTCTTT
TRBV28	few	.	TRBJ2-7	CASSLGLGAEQYF	TGTGCCAGCAGCCTGGGGCTCGGGGCCGAGCAGTACTTC
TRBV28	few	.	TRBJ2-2	CASDDYRGSTGELFF	TGTGCCAGCGACGACTATAGGGGGAGTACCGGGGAGCTGTTTTTT
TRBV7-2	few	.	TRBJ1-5	CASSLLKQANQPQHF	TGTGCCAGCAGCTTACTGAAGCAGGCCAATCAGCCCCAGCATTTT